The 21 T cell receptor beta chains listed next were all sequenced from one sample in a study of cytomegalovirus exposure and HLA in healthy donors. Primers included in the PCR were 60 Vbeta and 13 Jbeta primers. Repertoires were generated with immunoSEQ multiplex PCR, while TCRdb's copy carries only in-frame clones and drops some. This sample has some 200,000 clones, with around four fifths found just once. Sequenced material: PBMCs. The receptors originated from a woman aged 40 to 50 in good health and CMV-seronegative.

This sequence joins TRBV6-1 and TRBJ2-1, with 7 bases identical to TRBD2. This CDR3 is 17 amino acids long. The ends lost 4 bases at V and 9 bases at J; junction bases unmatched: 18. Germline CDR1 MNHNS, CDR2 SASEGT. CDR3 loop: CASSVFVTSVFVSEQFF. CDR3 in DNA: TGTGCCAGCAGTGTTTTTGTTACTAGCGTTTTTGTGAGTGAGCAGTTCTTC.

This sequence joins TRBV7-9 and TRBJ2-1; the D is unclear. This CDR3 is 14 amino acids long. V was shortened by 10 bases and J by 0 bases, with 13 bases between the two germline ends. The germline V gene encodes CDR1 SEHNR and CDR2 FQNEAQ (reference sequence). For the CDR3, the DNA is TGTGCCACCCTTTCATCTAGCTCCTACAATGAGCAGTTCTTC. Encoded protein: CATLSSSSYNEQFF.

In nucleotides, the CDR3 is TGTGCCAGCAGCCAAGCTCTCATGGGGGGCACTGAAGCTTTCTTT. Translation gives CASSQALMGGTEAFF. This chain uses TRBV14 with TRBJ1-1; maybe TRBD1 (5 bases). V was pared by 1 base and J by 4 bases, with 13 bases between. CDR3 length equals 15 residues. Germline V gives CDR1 SGHDN, CDR2 FVKESK. The entire variable domain, with the rest obtained from reference TRBV14 and TRBJ1-1, is as follows: EAGVTQFPSHSVIEKGQTVTLRCDPISGHDNLYWYRRVMGKEIKFLLHFVKESKQDESGMPNNRFLAERTGGTYSTLKVQPAELEDSGVYFCASSQALMGGTEAFFGQGTRLTVV.

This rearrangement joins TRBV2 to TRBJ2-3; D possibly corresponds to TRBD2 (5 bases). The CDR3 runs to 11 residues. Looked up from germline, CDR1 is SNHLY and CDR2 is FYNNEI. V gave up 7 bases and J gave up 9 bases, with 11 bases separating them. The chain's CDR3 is CASTKRETQYF. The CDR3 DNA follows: TGTGCCAGCACGAAGAGGGAAACGCAGTATTTT.

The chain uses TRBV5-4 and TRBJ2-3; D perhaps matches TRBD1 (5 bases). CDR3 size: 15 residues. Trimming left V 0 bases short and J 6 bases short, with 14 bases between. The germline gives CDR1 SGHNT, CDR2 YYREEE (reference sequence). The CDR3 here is CASSLGFPKGDTQYF. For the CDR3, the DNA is TGTGCCAGCAGCTTGGGCTTTCCCAAGGGGGATACGCAGTATTTT.

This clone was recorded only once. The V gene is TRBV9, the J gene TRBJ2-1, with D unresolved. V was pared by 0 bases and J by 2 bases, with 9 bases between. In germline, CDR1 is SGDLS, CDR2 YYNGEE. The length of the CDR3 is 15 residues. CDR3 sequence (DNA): TGTGCCAGCAGCGTAGGCGGATCTGCCTACAATGAGCAGTTCTTC. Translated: CASSVGGSAYNEQFF.

CDR3 bases: TGTGCCAGCAGCTTTAGGACAGGGAACACTGAAGCTTTCTTT. Protein product: CASSFRTGNTEAFF. The chain carries TRBV5-5 and TRBJ1-1; the match to TRBD1 covers 7 bases. The J segment lost 1 base and the V segment lost 2 bases, leaving 2 bases of the junction unmatched. The CDR3 is 14 residues long. Germline CDR1 is SGHKS and CDR2 is YYEKEE (reference sequence).

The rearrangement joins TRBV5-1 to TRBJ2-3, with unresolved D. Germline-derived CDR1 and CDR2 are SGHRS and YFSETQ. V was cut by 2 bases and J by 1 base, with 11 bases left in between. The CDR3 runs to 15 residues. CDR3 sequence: CASSFGAWGTDTQYF. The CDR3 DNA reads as TGCGCCAGCAGCTTTGGAGCGTGGGGCACAGATACGCAGTATTTT.

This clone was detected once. The DNA of the CDR3 is TGTGCCAGCAGTGAAGCCCCGGGACAGGGCTACGAGCAGTACTTC. This sequence encodes CASSEAPGQGYEQYF. The gene calls are TRBV2 and TRBJ2-7; 9 nucleotides agree with TRBD1. The CDR3 is made up of 15 amino acids. Losses at the gene ends were 0 bases for V and 3 bases for J; bases not matched to a gene: 3. CDR1 and CDR2 from the germline V gene are SNHLY and FYNNEI.

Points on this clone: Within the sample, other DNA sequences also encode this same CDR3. Written as DNA, the CDR3 is TGTGCCAGCAGCGTAGTCCCTTCGTTTCTAACTGAAGCTTTCTTT. Amino acids: CASSVVPSFLTEAFF. The V gene is TRBV9, the J gene TRBJ1-1; D is unresolved. Trimming took off 0 bases at V and 5 bases at J, with 14 bases between the two ends. Looked up from germline, CDR1 is SGDLS and CDR2 is YYNGEE. The CDR3 is 15 amino acids.

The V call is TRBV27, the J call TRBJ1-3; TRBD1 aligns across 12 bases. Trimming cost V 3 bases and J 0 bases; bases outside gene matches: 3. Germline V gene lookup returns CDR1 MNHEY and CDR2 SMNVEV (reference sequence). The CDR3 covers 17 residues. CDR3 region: CASSFWDRGLSGNTIYF. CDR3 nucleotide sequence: TGTGCCAGCAGTTTTTGGGACAGGGGGCTCTCTGGAAACACCATATATTTT.

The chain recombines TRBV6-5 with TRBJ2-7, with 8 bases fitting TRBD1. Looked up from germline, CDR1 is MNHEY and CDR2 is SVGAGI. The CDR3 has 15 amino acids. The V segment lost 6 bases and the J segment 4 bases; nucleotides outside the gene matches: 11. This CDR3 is CASRPDRAPAYEQYF. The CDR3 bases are TGTGCCAGCAGACCGGACAGGGCCCCTGCTTACGAGCAGTACTTC.

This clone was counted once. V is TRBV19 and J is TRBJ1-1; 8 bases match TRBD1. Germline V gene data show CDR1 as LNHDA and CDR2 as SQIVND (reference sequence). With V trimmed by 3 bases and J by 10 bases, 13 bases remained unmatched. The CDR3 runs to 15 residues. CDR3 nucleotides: TGTGCCAGTAGTATTCGTTCAGGGGGCTTCGCTGCAGCTTTCTTT. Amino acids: CASSIRSGGFAAAFF.

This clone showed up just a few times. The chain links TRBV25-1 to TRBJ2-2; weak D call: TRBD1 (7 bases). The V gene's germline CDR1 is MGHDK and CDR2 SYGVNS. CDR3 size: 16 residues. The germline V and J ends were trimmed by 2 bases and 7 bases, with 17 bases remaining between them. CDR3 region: CASSEEGRQGGGELFF. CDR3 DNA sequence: TGTGCCAGCAGTGAAGAGGGGAGGCAGGGGGGCGGGGAGCTGTTTTTT.

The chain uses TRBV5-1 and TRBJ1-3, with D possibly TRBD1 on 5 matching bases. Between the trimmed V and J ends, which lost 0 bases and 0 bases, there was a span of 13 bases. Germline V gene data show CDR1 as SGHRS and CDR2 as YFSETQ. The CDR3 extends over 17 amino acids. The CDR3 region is CASSLGQLSNSGNTIYF. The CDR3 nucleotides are TGCGCCAGCAGCTTGGGACAGCTTTCGAACTCTGGAAACACCATATATTTT.

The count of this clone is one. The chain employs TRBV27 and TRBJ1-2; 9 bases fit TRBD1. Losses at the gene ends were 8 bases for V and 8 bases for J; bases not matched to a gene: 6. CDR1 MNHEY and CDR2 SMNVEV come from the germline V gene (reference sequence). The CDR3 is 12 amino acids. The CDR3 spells CASSGQGRGYTF. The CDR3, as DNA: TGTGCCAGCTCGGGACAGGGTCGCGGCTACACCTTC.

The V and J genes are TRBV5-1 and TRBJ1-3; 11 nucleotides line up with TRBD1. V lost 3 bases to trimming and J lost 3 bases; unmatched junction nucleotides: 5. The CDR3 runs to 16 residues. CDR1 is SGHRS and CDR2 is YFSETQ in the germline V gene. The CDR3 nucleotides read TGCGCCAGCAGCTCAAGGACAGGGGGCCTTGGAAACACCATATATTTT. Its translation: CASSSRTGGLGNTIYF. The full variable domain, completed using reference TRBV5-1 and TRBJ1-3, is KAGVTQTPRYLIKTRGQQVTLSCSPISGHRSVSWYQQTPGQGLQFLFEYFSETQRNKGNFPGRFSGRQFSNSRSEMNVSTLELGDSALYLCASSSRTGGLGNTIYFGEGSWLTVV.

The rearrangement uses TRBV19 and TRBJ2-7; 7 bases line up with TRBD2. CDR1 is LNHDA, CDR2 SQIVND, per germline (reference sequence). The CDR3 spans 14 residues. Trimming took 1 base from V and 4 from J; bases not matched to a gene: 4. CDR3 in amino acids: CASSIGGLVYEQYF. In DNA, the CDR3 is TGTGCCAGTAGTATAGGAGGACTAGTTTACGAGCAGTACTTC.

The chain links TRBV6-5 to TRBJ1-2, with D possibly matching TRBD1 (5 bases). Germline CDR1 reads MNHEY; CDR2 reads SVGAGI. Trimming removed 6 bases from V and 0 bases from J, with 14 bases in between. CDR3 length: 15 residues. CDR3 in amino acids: CASSRQPLPNYGYTF. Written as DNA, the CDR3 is TGTGCCAGCAGCCGACAGCCATTACCTAACTATGGCTACACCTTC.

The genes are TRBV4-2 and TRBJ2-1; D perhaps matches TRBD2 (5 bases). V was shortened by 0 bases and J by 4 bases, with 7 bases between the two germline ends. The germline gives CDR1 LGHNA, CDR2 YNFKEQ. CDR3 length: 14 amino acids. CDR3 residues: CASSQDRGYNEQFF. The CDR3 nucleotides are TGTGCCAGCAGCCAAGATAGAGGGTACAATGAGCAGTTCTTC.

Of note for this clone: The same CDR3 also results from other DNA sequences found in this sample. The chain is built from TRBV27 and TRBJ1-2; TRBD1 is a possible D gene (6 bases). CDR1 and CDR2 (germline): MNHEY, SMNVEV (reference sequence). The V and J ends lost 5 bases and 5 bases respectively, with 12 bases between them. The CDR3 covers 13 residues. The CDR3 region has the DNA TGTGCCAGCAGTCTACAGGGAACTTATGGCTACACCTTC. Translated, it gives CASSLQGTYGYTF.